The 11 T cell receptor beta chains presented below share a single source sample, sequenced in a study of shared clonotypes between healthy human individuals. The assay was immunoSEQ multiplex PCR, and TCRdb's table has in-frame clones only and misses some. The sample has about 2 million clones; 85% to 95% are singletons. The sample taken for sequencing was naive CD4+ T cells sorted from blood. Sample subset: CD45RA+ positively selected. Receptor source: a man between 18 and 35 years old in good health.

V is TRBV18 and J is TRBJ2-6, with TRBD1 matching over 12 bases. This CDR3 is 17 amino acids long. From germline, CDR1 is KGHSH and CDR2 LQKENI. V lost 2 bases to trimming and J lost 4 bases; unmatched junction nucleotides: 3. The CDR3 protein is CASSPGTGGKGANVLTF. In DNA form, the CDR3 reads TGTGCCAGCTCACCAGGGACAGGGGGCAAAGGGGCCAACGTCCTGACTTTC.

In its sample, this clone was seen once. The chain has TRBV29-1 and TRBJ2-3, with D possibly being TRBD2 (5 bases). The germline V gene encodes CDR1 SQVTM and CDR2 ANQGSEA. V lost 4 bases, J lost 4 bases, and 12 bases lay in between. This CDR3 contains 13 residues. CDR3: CSVVSGVADTQYF. The CDR3 nucleotides read TGCAGCGTTGTTTCCGGGGTAGCAGATACGCAGTATTTT.

The chain joins TRBV5-6 to TRBJ2-7, with D perhaps matching TRBD1 (6 bases). The CDR3 loop spans 15 amino acids. V was clipped by 4 bases and J by 3 bases, with 17 bases between them. The germline V gene encodes CDR1 SGHDT and CDR2 YYEEEE. The CDR3 here is CASSEPQGNYYEQYF. The CDR3 coding sequence is TGTGCCAGCAGCGAGCCACAGGGTAATTACTACGAGCAGTACTTC.

The CDR3 spells CASSLGGEYYGYTF. The CDR3 nucleotides read TGTGCCAGCAGCTTGGGGGGCGAATACTATGGCTACACCTTC. The chain joins TRBV5-8 to TRBJ1-2, with D possibly matching TRBD1 (5 bases). CDR1 is SGHTS and CDR2 is YDEGEE in the germline V gene. V lost 0 bases and J lost 3, with 9 bases in between. The CDR3 sequence is 14 residues long.

This chain joins TRBV10-1 and TRBJ1-6; perhaps TRBD1 as D (5 bases). V lost 11 bases to trimming and J lost 2 bases, with 25 bases between them. The CDR3 has 18 residues. Germline V lookup: CDR1 WNHNN, CDR2 SYGVQD (reference sequence). CDR3 amino acids: CASNNRRAGRTYNSPLHF. The CDR3 coding sequence is TGCGCCTCAAACAACAGGCGGGCAGGGCGCACCTATAATTCACCCCTCCACTTT.

The chain carries TRBV18 and TRBJ2-7, with 9 bases aligning to TRBD1. The CDR3 length is 15 residues. CDR1 is KGHSH and CDR2 is LQKENI in the germline V gene. The ends lost 5 bases at V and 0 bases at J; junction bases unmatched: 5. The CDR3 reads CASSTTGGDSYEQYF. In nucleotides, the CDR3 is TGTGCCAGCTCAACGACAGGGGGAGACTCCTACGAGCAGTACTTC.

A word on this clone: Other DNA sequences in the same sample also yield this CDR3. CDR3 loop: CASSPPASPYEQYF. The DNA for the CDR3 is TGTGCCAGCTCACCACCGGCCTCCCCCTACGAGCAGTACTTC. V and J are TRBV18 and TRBJ2-7, with no clear D. CDR1 and CDR2 from the germline V gene are KGHSH and LQKENI. The length of the CDR3 is 14 residues. Deletions cut 0 bases from V and 2 bases from J, with 8 bases between.

The chain carries TRBV5-8 and TRBJ1-2; D is unclear. V was pared by 2 bases and J by 1 base, with 9 bases between. The V gene's germline CDR1 is SGHTS and CDR2 YDEGEE. The CDR3 loop spans 14 amino acids. The CDR3 region has the DNA TGTGCCAGCAGCTTCCCCCCGGGTAACTATGGCTACACCTTC. Translation: CASSFPPGNYGYTF.

The rearrangement links TRBV10-3 to TRBJ2-5, with D unclear. Trimming cost V 0 bases and J 1 base, with 9 bases left between them. The germline V gene has CDR1 ENHRY and CDR2 SYGVKD. The CDR3 extends over 15 amino acids. The CDR3 bases are TGTGCCATCAGTGAGTCCCGGGTAGCCCAAGAGACCCAGTACTTC. Protein: CAISESRVAQETQYF.

The chain combines TRBV5-4 with TRBJ2-1; 7 bases fit TRBD2. J was trimmed by 8 bases and V by 4 bases; bases with no gene match: 9. The CDR3 extends over 14 amino acids. Germline CDR1 SGHNT, CDR2 YYREEE (reference sequence). The CDR3 bases are TGTGCCAGCAGCCGGACTAGTGGGGTGGATGAGCAGTTCTTC. It is translated as CASSRTSGVDEQFF.

The J gene is TRBJ2-7, the V gene TRBV4-1, with D possibly TRBD1 on 6 matching bases. CDR1 and CDR2 from the germline V gene are MGHRA and YSYEKL. Trimming pared 0 bases from V and 6 bases from J, leaving 18 bases between. CDR3 size: 16 residues. The CDR3 DNA reads as TGCGCCAGCAGCCAAGATAGGATCAGGGGACGCCTCGAGCAGTACTTC. It is translated as CASSQDRIRGRLEQYF.